This passage covers 29 T cell receptor beta chains from one sample sequenced in a study of liver allograft versus peripheral blood T cells. Across the whole study: Liver transplant recipients had T cell receptor repertoires compared between transplanted liver and peripheral blood.

MiXCR was run by TCRdb on the reads, yielding one entry per CDR3 protein. The data contain 15,000 to 20,000 distinct CDR3 sequences, 22% of them singletons. All receptors come from a human patient who had a liver transplant. Some T cells may have originated in the graft donor.

This chain links TRBV19 with TRBJ2-7, with D possibly matching TRBD2 (5 bases). V was shortened by 5 bases and J by 6 bases, with 14 bases between the two germline ends. Germline V lookup: CDR1 LNHDA, CDR2 SQIVND (reference sequence). The CDR3 extends over 13 amino acids. CDR3 in amino acids: CASSRLGALEQYF. CDR3 DNA sequence: TGTGCCAGTAGTCGGTTGGGAGCCCTCGAGCAGTACTTC.

The rearrangement joins TRBV11-2 to TRBJ2-1; TRBD1 aligns across 7 bases. In germline, CDR1 is SGHAT, CDR2 FQNNGV. The trim removed 0 bases at V and 0 bases at J, leaving 8 bases unmatched. The CDR3 has 18 amino acids. Here the CDR3 reads CASSLDPSGGSSYNEQFF. The CDR3, as DNA: TGTGCCAGCAGCTTAGATCCCTCAGGGGGTAGCTCCTACAATGAGCAGTTCTTC.

This clonotype turned up a few times. The rearrangement uses TRBV19 and TRBJ2-5, with 10 bases aligning to TRBD1. V was pared by 4 bases and J by 5 bases, with 4 bases of the junction left unmatched. This CDR3 is built from 14 residues. Germline-derived CDR1 and CDR2 are LNHDA and SQIVND (reference sequence). CDR3 DNA sequence: TGTGCCAGTAGTACCTTGACAGGGGGCGAGACCCAGTACTTC. Its translation: CASSTLTGGETQYF.

The chain employs TRBV28 and TRBJ1-4; D uncertain. This CDR3 is built from 13 residues. The V gene lost 2 bases and the J gene lost 6 bases, with 7 bases spanning the gap. Germline V lookup: CDR1 MDHEN, CDR2 SYDVKM. CDR3 DNA sequence: TGTGCCAGCAGTTTAGATAGGTATGAAAAACTGTTTTTT. Residues: CASSLDRYEKLFF.

In its sample, this clonotype was seen many times. The chain recombines TRBV29-1 with TRBJ1-2; no clear D. The CDR3 has 11 amino acids. V gave up 5 bases and J gave up 8 bases, with 12 bases separating them. CDR1 is SQVTM, CDR2 ANQGSEA, per germline. The CDR3 coding sequence is TGCAGCGTTCGGGGAGGCGAGGGCTACACCTTC. This codes for CSVRGGEGYTF.

The CDR3 region has the DNA TGTGCCAGCCACCTACGGACAGGAAGATACAATGAGCAGTTCTTC. This sequence encodes CASHLRTGRYNEQFF. V is TRBV28 and J is TRBJ2-1; 7 positions agree with TRBD1. Germline trimming cut 8 bases from V and 4 bases from J; bases unmatched to any gene: 11. The CDR3 sequence is 15 residues long. Per germline, CDR1 MDHEN and CDR2 SYDVKM.

This clonotype was seen at least ten times. J is TRBJ2-6 and V is TRBV28; 7 bases are shared with TRBD1. V lost 4 bases to trimming and J lost 4 bases; unmatched junction nucleotides: 13. Germline V gene data show CDR1 as MDHEN and CDR2 as SYDVKM. The CDR3 has 18 amino acids. The CDR3 DNA sequence: TGTGCCAGCAGTTCCGGGACAGTCTCTTTTGTGGGGGCCAACGTCCTGACTTTC. Protein: CASSSGTVSFVGANVLTF.

The V gene is TRBV7-9, the J gene TRBJ2-7; either TRBD1 or TRBD2 may fit D (5 bases each). The germline gives CDR1 SEHNR, CDR2 FQNEAQ (reference sequence). V dropped 4 bases and J dropped 3 bases, with 10 bases sitting between them. The CDR3 covers 13 residues. CDR3 DNA sequence: TGTGCCAGCAGCTCCCGGGACCACTACGAGCAGTACTTC. Its translation: CASSSRDHYEQYF.

This clonotype was detected only a few times. The chain has TRBV6-1 and TRBJ2-1; TRBD2 agrees at 15 bases. Germline V gene lookup returns CDR1 MNHNS and CDR2 SASEGT. The CDR3 length is 16 residues. Trimming at V came to 5 bases and at J to 8 bases, leaving 7 bases not matched to a gene. The chain's CDR3 is CASSLGLAGGTDEQFF. The CDR3, as DNA: TGTGCCAGCAGTCTAGGACTAGCGGGAGGGACCGATGAGCAGTTCTTC.

This chain links TRBV27 with TRBJ2-7, with D maybe TRBD1 (5 bases). This CDR3 has 14 amino acids. From germline, CDR1 is MNHEY and CDR2 SMNVEV (reference sequence). Between the trimmed V and J ends, which lost 5 bases and 0 bases, there was a span of 11 bases. CDR3 protein: CASSVQVNSYEQYF. In DNA form, the CDR3 reads TGTGCCAGCAGTGTACAGGTAAACTCCTACGAGCAGTACTTC.

As regards this clonotype: Possible read error: a much larger clone is one base away. The CDR3 loop is CASREGFNSPLHF. The CDR3 DNA reads TGTGCCAGTAGGGAGGGGTTTAATTCACCCCTCCACTTT. The genes are TRBV19 and TRBJ1-6, with a possible D match to TRBD1 (5 bases). V lost 6 bases and J lost 6, with 9 bases in between. The germline V gene encodes CDR1 LNHDA and CDR2 SQIVND (reference sequence). The CDR3 is 13 residues long. The complete variable domain, with remaining parts taken from reference TRBV19 and TRBJ1-6, reads DGGITQSPKYLFRKEGQNVTLSCEQNLNHDAMYWYRQDPGQGLRLIYYSQIVNDFQKGDIAEGYSVSREKKESFPLTVTSAQKNPTAFYLCASREGFNSPLHFGNGTRLTVT.

This clonotype was counted a few times. V and J are TRBV6-5 and TRBJ1-5, with a tentative D call TRBD1 (5 bases). The CDR3 sequence is 15 residues long. Germline loops: CDR1 MNHEY, CDR2 SVGAGI. Between the trimmed V and J ends, which lost 4 bases and 2 bases, there was a span of 12 bases. The CDR3 DNA follows: TGTGCCAGCAGTTTTTCCAGGGAGGGCAATCAGCCCCAGCATTTT. It codes for CASSFSREGNQPQHF.

This clonotype has at least ten counts. The gene calls are TRBV7-2 and TRBJ1-2; D gene unclear. Germline V gene data show CDR1 as SGHTA and CDR2 as FQGNSA. Trimming pared 5 bases from V and 1 base from J, leaving 8 bases between. This CDR3 region has 13 residues. Here the CDR3 reads CASSPEGNYGYTF. The CDR3 region has the DNA TGTGCCAGCAGCCCCGAGGGTAACTATGGCTACACCTTC.

With respect to this clonotype: A read error is possible here, since a much larger clone lies one base away. The V gene is TRBV7-2, the J gene TRBJ2-7; D gene unclear. The CDR3 contains 15 residues. From germline, CDR1 is SGHTA and CDR2 FQGNSA. CDR3 sequence (DNA): TGTGCCAGCAGCTTAGGGCCTAGATCACTCTACGCGCAGTACTTC. Translation: CASSLGPRSLYAQYF.

In its sample, this clonotype was seen many times. For the CDR3, the DNA is TGTGCCAGCAGTTTATACCAGGGGGCGAGTTATGGCTACACCTTC. Its protein is CASSLYQGASYGYTF. This sequence joins TRBV27 and TRBJ1-2; TRBD1 matches 8 bases. The ends lost 1 base at V and 5 bases at J; junction bases unmatched: 6. This CDR3 is built from 15 residues. CDR1 is MNHEY and CDR2 is SMNVEV in the germline V gene (reference sequence).

This chain uses TRBV6-2 or TRBV6-3 with TRBJ2-7; D might be TRBD1 (6 bases). Between the trimmed V and J ends, which lost 2 bases and 5 bases, there was a span of 10 bases. The germline V gene has CDR1 MNHEY and CDR2 SVGEGT. CDR3 length: 13 amino acids. CDR3 nucleotide sequence: TGTGCCAGCAGTTACACAGGGACCAACGAGCAGTACTTC. Translating it yields CASSYTGTNEQYF.

Comment on this clonotype: The junction shows a germline mismatch at one end, possibly a read error. This rearrangement joins TRBV29-1 to TRBJ1-4; the D gene is possibly TRBD1 (5 bases). The CDR3 loop spans 14 amino acids. In germline, CDR1 is SQVTM, CDR2 ANQGSEA. The chain's CDR3 is CSALSIGANVKLFF. CDR3 nucleotides: TGCAGCGCTCTATCAATTGGGGCTAATGTAAAACTGTTTTTT.

In its sample, this clonotype is medium-sized. V and J are TRBV29-1 and TRBJ1-1; D not resolved. V was clipped by 0 bases and J by 2 bases, with 7 bases between them. The CDR3 contains 13 residues. CDR1 is SQVTM, CDR2 ANQGSEA, per germline. This CDR3 reads CSVEEQQNTEAFF. For the CDR3, the DNA is TGCAGCGTTGAAGAACAGCAAAACACTGAAGCTTTCTTT.

This clonotype was counted many times. The rearrangement links TRBV6-2 or TRBV6-3 to TRBJ1-5; D is unclear. Between the trimmed V and J ends, which lost 7 bases and 2 bases, there was a span of 12 bases. This CDR3 is built from 14 residues. Germline V gene sequence: CDR1 MNHEY, CDR2 SVGEGT. The CDR3 spells CASTGRVGNQPQHF. CDR3 bases: TGTGCCAGCACCGGGAGGGTCGGCAATCAGCCCCAGCATTTT.

This clonotype has more than one count but fewer than ten. The chain combines TRBV5-4 with TRBJ1-6; a possible D gene is TRBD1 (6 bases). Trimming took 0 bases from V and 10 from J, leaving 11 bases between them. From germline, CDR1 is SGHNT and CDR2 YYREEE (reference sequence). The CDR3 extends over 14 amino acids. The CDR3 here is CASSLGQGTSPLHF. CDR3 coding DNA: TGTGCCAGCAGCTTGGGGCAGGGGACATCACCCCTCCACTTT.

This clonotype was observed a few times. J is TRBJ2-7 and V is TRBV19; 8 bases are shared with TRBD1. The CDR3 contains 15 residues. V lost 1 base and J lost 2; bases outside the gene matches: 4. From germline, CDR1 is LNHDA and CDR2 SQIVND (reference sequence). The CDR3 DNA reads as TGTGCCAGTAGTATAGGGGGGACAGGTACCTACGAGCAGTACTTC. Its protein is CASSIGGTGTYEQYF.

This clonotype has just a few counts. V and J are TRBV20-1 and TRBJ2-3; 12 nucleotides match TRBD2. Germline-derived CDR1 and CDR2 are DFQATT and SNEGSKA (reference sequence). This CDR3 spans 19 amino acids. Germline trimming cut 0 bases from V and 0 bases from J; bases unmatched to any gene: 10. The CDR3 sequence: CSARDRELAGGPSTDTQYF. For the CDR3, the DNA is TGCAGTGCTAGAGATCGGGAGCTAGCGGGAGGGCCGAGCACAGATACGCAGTATTTT.

This clonotype appeared many times. The V and J genes are TRBV29-1 and TRBJ1-2; D is unclear. V lost 3 bases and J 1 base, leaving 9 bases between the germline ends. From germline, CDR1 is SQVTM and CDR2 ANQGSEA. The CDR3 totals 13 residues. This CDR3 reads CSVELSHNYGYTF. DNA for the CDR3: TGCAGCGTTGAGTTATCCCATAACTATGGCTACACCTTC.

This rearrangement joins TRBV19 to TRBJ2-3; D remains unclear. The CDR3 has 13 residues. V was trimmed by 1 base and J by 2 bases, leaving 4 bases between them. CDR1 LNHDA and CDR2 SQIVND come from the germline V gene (reference sequence). The CDR3 protein is CASSIADTDTQYF. The CDR3 nucleotides are TGTGCCAGTAGTATAGCCGACACAGATACGCAGTATTTT.

In regard to this clonotype: Given a much more abundant clone one base away, this may be a read error. The chain uses TRBV28 and TRBJ1-6; a weak D match, TRBD1 (5 bases). Germline loops: CDR1 MDHEN, CDR2 SYDVKM. The CDR3 extends over 14 amino acids. CDR3 sequence (DNA): TGTGTCAGCAGCAGGGACGTCCTTAATTCACCCCTCCACTTT. It yields the protein CVSSRDVLNSPLHF. The variable domain in full, with the rest retrieved from reference TRBV28 and TRBJ1-6, is DVKVTQSSRYLVKRTGEKVFLECVQDMDHENMFWYRQDPGLGLRLIYFSYDVKMKEKGDIPEGYSVSREKKERFSLILESASTNQTSMYLCVSSRDVLNSPLHFGNGTRLTVT.

This clonotype came up many times. The V call is TRBV29-1, the J call TRBJ2-1, with 8 bases aligning to TRBD2. Unmatched junction bases numbered 8, after V lost 4 bases and J lost 0 bases. This CDR3 is built from 16 residues. Germline V gene lookup returns CDR1 SQVTM and CDR2 ANQGSEA. The CDR3 spells CSVGVSGIISYNEQFF. The CDR3 bases are TGCAGCGTTGGGGTTAGCGGGATCATCTCCTACAATGAGCAGTTCTTC.

J is TRBJ1-3 and V is TRBV7-9; 7 bases are a match to TRBD1. The germline V gene encodes CDR1 SEHNR and CDR2 FQNEAQ (reference sequence). The CDR3 extends over 20 amino acids. V lost 4 bases, J lost 0 bases, and 18 bases stayed unmatched. The CDR3 coding sequence is TGTGCCAGCAGCTCCCCACTGACAGGGAGAGGGGTTTTCTCTGGAAACACCATATATTTT. This gives the protein CASSSPLTGRGVFSGNTIYF.

The chain uses TRBV20-1 and TRBJ2-7; no clear D. V dropped 1 base and J dropped 2 bases, with 12 bases sitting between them. This CDR3 contains 14 residues. CDR1 is DFQATT, CDR2 SNEGSKA, per germline (reference sequence). The CDR3 sequence is CSARGDQKPYEQYF. The CDR3 region has the DNA TGCAGTGCTAGAGGAGACCAAAAACCCTACGAGCAGTACTTC.

This clonotype occurred a few times. This chain joins TRBV24-1 and TRBJ2-1, with 7 bases matching TRBD1. The germline gives CDR1 KGHDR, CDR2 SFDVKD. Losses at the gene ends were 2 bases for V and 2 bases for J; bases not matched to a gene: 11. CDR3 size: 18 residues. CDR3 nucleotides: TGTGCCACCAGTGATTCCCGAATGACAGGGAGCACCTACAATGAGCAGTTCTTC. This encodes CATSDSRMTGSTYNEQFF.